These T cell receptor beta chains were read from a single sample in a study of T-cell memory formation after mild COVID-19. TCRdb re-derived calls from the 5' RACE reads in MiXCR, one entry per CDR3 protein. This table has approximately 500,000 distinct CDR3 sequences, nearly 25% appearing once. The sample consisted of PBMCs or a T cell subset sorted from them (not recorded which). The receptor set was obtained from an adult woman who had mild COVID-19 (a few samples of this study predate the infection). Cell type and time point are not known. CDR3s include the opening cysteine and the closing phenylalanine or tryptophan. A D gene is named only where the DNA matches it firmly. Clone size is not always given. Where it is, it says once, few, many or a class for expanded clones.

j_gene | len | abundance | d_gene | v_gene | CDR3aa | CDR3nt
TRBJ1-2 | 13 | - | TRBD1 | TRBV7-9 | CASSIDRAYGYTF | TGTGCCAGCAGCATCGACAGGGCCTATGGCTACACCTTC
TRBJ2-3 | 13 | few | - | TRBV20-1 | CSAAARSTDTQYF | TGCAGTGCTGCGGCGCGGTCCACAGATACGCAGTATTTT
TRBJ1-5 | 14 | - | - | TRBV30 | CAWRKGGSNQPQHF | TGTGCCTGGAGGAAGGGAGGTAGCAATCAGCCCCAGCATTTT
TRBJ2-6 | 17 | - | TRBD1 | TRBV20-1 | CSARDVQGAPGANVLTF | TGCAGTGCTAGAGATGTACAGGGGGCGCCTGGGGCCAACGTCCTGACTTTC
TRBJ2-7 | 15 | - | - | TRBV24-1 | CATSDSAAASYEQYF | TGTGCCACCAGTGATTCGGCGGCGGCGTCCTACGAGCAGTACTTC
TRBJ1-4 | 17 | - | - | TRBV7-8 | CASSLNPRGLTREKLFF | TGTGCCAGCAGCTTAAACCCTAGGGGGTTAACCAGAGAAAAACTGTTTTTT
TRBJ2-1 | 14 | many | TRBD2 | TRBV5-1 | CASSFGTSGNEQFF | TGTGCCAGCAGCTTCGGGACTAGCGGGAATGAGCAGTTCTTC
TRBJ2-5 | 14 | - | - | TRBV7-6 | CASSPTEYQETQYF | TGTGCCAGCAGCCCGACTGAGTACCAAGAGACCCAGTACTTC
TRBJ2-7 | 16 | - | TRBD1 | TRBV20-1 | CSAREAIRTGENEQYF | TGCAGTGCTAGAGAGGCGATAAGGACAGGGGAAAACGAGCAGTACTTC
TRBJ2-3 | 15 | few | - | TRBV7-9 | CASSLAVGNTDTQYF | TGTGCCAGCAGCTTAGCGGTGGGGAACACAGATACGCAGTATTTT
TRBJ1-1 | 14 | few | - | TRBV7-8 | CASSLQRMNTEAFF | TGTGCCAGCAGCTTGCAACGCATGAACACTGAAGCTTTCTTT
TRBJ1-2 | 18 | - | TRBD1 | TRBV10-3 | CAISESMGRDRGRHGYTF | TGTGCCATCAGTGAGTCGATGGGCCGGGACAGGGGTAGACATGGCTACACCTTC
TRBJ2-5 | 19 | few | TRBD2 | TRBV7-8 | CASSRTRLAGGRGQETQYF | TGTGCCAGCAGCCGTACCCGACTAGCGGGGGGAAGGGGTCAAGAGACCCAGTACTTC
TRBJ1-2 | 15 | - | - | TRBV14 | CASSPSWRMNYGYTF | TGTGCCAGCAGCCCAAGCTGGAGGATGAACTATGGCTACACCTTC
TRBJ2-2 | 15 | few | - | TRBV7-3 | CASSLKGDSMGELFF | TGTGCCAGCAGCTTAAAAGGCGATAGCATGGGGGAGCTGTTTTTT
TRBJ2-1 | 15 | few | TRBD2 | TRBV5-1 | CASSLVPSGNNEQFF | TGCGCCAGCAGCTTGGTGCCTAGCGGGAACAATGAGCAGTTCTTC
TRBJ1-1 | 13 | - | - | TRBV11-3 | CASSDTENTEAFF | TGTGCCAGCAGCGACACAGAAAACACTGAAGCTTTCTTT
TRBJ2-7 | 14 | few | TRBD1 | TRBV6-5 | CASSRQGASNEQYF | TGTGCCAGCAGTCGACAGGGGGCCTCCAACGAGCAGTACTTC
TRBJ2-7 | 12 | - | - | TRBV6-5 | CASMDSTYEQYF | TGTGCCAGCATGGACAGTACCTACGAGCAGTACTTC
TRBJ1-2 | 11 | few | - | TRBV20-1 | CSARGGQTGTF | TGCAGTGCTAGAGGCGGACAGACAGGCACCTTC
TRBJ1-1 | 14 | - | - | TRBV12-3/TRBV12-4 | CASIAGLGNTEAFF | TGTGCCAGCATTGCAGGGCTTGGGAACACTGAAGCTTTCTTT
TRBJ1-1 | 18 | few | - | TRBV11-3 | CASSRPRGGAGANTEAFF | TGTGCCAGCAGCAGACCCCGGGGGGGAGCAGGTGCGAACACTGAAGCTTTCTTT
TRBJ1-2 | 13 | - | TRBD1 | TRBV29-1 | CSVEGGQIYGYTF | TGCAGCGTTGAAGGGGGACAGATCTATGGCTACACCTTC
TRBJ1-5 | 14 | - | - | TRBV6-6 | CASSWSDSNQPQHF | TGTGCCAGCAGTTGGTCGGATAGCAATCAGCCCCAGCATTTT
TRBJ2-7 | 13 | - | TRBD1 | TRBV20-1 | CSADRGPSYEQYF | TGCAGTGCCGACAGGGGACCCTCCTACGAGCAGTACTTC